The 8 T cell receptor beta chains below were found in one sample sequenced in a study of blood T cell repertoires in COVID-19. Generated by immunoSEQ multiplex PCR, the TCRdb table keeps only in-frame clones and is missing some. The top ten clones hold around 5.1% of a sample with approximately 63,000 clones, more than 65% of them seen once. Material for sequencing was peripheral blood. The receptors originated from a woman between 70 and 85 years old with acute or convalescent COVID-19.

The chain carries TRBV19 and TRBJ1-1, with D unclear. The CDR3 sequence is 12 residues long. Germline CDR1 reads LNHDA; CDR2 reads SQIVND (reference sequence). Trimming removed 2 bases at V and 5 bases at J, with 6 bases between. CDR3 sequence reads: CASSIQWTEAFF. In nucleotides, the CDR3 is TGTGCCAGTAGTATACAGTGGACTGAAGCTTTCTTT. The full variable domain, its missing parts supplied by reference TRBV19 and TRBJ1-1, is DGGITQSPKYLFRKEGQNVTLSCEQNLNHDAMYWYRQDPGQGLRLIYYSQIVNDFQKGDIAEGYSVSREKKESFPLTVTSAQKNPTAFYLCASSIQWTEAFFGQGTRLTVV.

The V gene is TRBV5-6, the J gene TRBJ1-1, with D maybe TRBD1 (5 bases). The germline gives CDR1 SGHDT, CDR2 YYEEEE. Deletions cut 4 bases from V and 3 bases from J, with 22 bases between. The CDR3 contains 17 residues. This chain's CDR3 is CASSLDRMGRVDTEAFF. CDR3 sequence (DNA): TGTGCCAGCAGCCTAGATCGAATGGGCAGGGTGGACACTGAAGCTTTCTTT.

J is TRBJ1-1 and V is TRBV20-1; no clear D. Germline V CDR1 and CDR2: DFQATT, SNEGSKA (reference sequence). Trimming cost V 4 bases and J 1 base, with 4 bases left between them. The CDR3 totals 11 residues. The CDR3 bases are TGCAGTGCTACAGGGAACACTGAAGCTTTCTTT. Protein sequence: CSATGNTEAFF.

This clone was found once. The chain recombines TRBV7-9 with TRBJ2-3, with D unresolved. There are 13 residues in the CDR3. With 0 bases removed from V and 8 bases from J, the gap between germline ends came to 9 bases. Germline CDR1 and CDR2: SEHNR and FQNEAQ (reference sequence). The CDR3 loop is CASSLAVIGTQYF. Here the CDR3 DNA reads TGTGCCAGCAGCTTAGCCGTAATCGGTACGCAGTATTTT.

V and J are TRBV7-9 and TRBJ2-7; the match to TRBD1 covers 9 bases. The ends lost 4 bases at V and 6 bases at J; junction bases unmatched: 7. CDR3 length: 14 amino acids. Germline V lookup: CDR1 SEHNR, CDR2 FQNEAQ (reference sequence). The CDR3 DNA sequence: TGTGCCAGCAGCTCCGGGACAGGGACCATCGAGCAGTACTTC. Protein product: CASSSGTGTIEQYF.

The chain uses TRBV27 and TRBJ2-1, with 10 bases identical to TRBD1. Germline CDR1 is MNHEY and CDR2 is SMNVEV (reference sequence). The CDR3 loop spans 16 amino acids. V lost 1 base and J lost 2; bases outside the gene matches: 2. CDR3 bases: TGTGCCAGCAGTTTATGGGGGACAGGGGCCTACAATGAGCAGTTCTTC. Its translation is CASSLWGTGAYNEQFF.

CDR3 protein: CASSLAPDTQYF. The CDR3 DNA follows: TGTGCCAGCAGTTTGGCCCCGGATACGCAGTATTTT. The genes are TRBV12-3 or TRBV12-4 and TRBJ2-3; D is uncertain. The CDR3 is 12 amino acids. Trimming removed 3 bases at V and 6 bases at J, with 7 bases between.

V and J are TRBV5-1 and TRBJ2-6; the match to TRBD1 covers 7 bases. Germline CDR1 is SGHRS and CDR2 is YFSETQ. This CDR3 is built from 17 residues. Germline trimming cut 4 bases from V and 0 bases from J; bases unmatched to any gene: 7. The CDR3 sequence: CASSMGQKSSGANVLTF. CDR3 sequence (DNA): TGCGCCAGCAGCATGGGACAGAAAAGCTCTGGGGCCAACGTCCTGACTTTC.